This T cell receptor (beta chain) comes out of a study of OX40 agonist ivuxolimab in advanced cancers. Clones were read by immunoSEQ multiplex PCR, and TCRdb kept only the in-frame ones, dropping some. The sample includes tens of thousands of clones, 86% seen only once; the top ten take approximately 15%. The CDR3 totals 16 residues. V lost 0 bases, J lost 4 bases, and 6 bases stayed unmatched. Looked up from germline, CDR1 is SGHRS and CDR2 is YFSETQ. This chain connects TRBV5-1 to TRBJ2-1; 8 bases are a match to TRBD2. The TCR originated in an adult with an advanced solid tumor such as melanoma, head and neck, liver or kidney cancer. Sequenced here: CD4+ or CD8+ T cells sorted from blood, sampled in a trial of the OX40 agonist ivuxolimab. Here the CDR3 reads CASSLDGVAGYNEQFF. CDR3 DNA sequence: TGCGCCAGCAGCTTGGACGGAGTAGCGGGGTACAATGAGCAGTTCTTC.